The clone carrying this T cell receptor beta chain occurred many times. The CDR3 is 14 residues long. Germline assignment: CDR1 MNHNS and CDR2 SASEGT. V trimming: 5 bases; J trimming: 5 bases; junction bases outside the gene matches: 5. The sample comes from a study of Graves' ophthalmopathy and Graves' hyperthyroidism. Amplification targeted the TCR beta CDR3 regions, with RNA transcripts as the source material. RT-PCR was first run with HTBI primers, then multiplex PCR in a second round. MiXCR, applied by TCRdb to the multiplex PCR reads, yields one record per CDR3 protein. This table holds about 500,000 distinct CDR3 sequences, about an eighth found once.

This TCR was recovered from a woman aged 25 to 39 with Graves' ophthalmopathy. This sequence joins TRBV6-1 and TRBJ2-2; 7 bases match TRBD1. The specimen sequenced was blood. The CDR3 coding sequence is TGTGCCAGCAGTCCCGGGACAGAGACCGGGGAGCTGTTTTTT. It encodes CASSPGTETGELFF.